The rows below give T cell receptor beta chains drawn from one sample of a study of CD8 T cells in ankylosing spondylitis. TCRdb fed the 5' RACE reads into MiXCR, producing one record per CDR3 protein. Among 150,000 to 200,000 distinct CDR3 sequences listed, roughly 12% were seen once. The source material was blood, either unsorted or a sorted T cell fraction (not recorded which). These receptors all stem from a male donor with ankylosing spondylitis or in good health (not recorded which). The CDR3 runs from the conserved cysteine through the conserved F or W. A D gene is named only where the DNA matches it firmly. Size is omitted from some rows. Given values are once, few, many or a class for expanded clones.

j_call,v_call,cdr3_length,d_call,clone_size,cdr3_aa,cdr3_nt
TRBJ2-7,TRBV12-3/TRBV12-4,14,.,many,CASSTGAGSYEQYF,TGTGCCAGCTCGACGGGGGCGGGGTCCTACGAGCAGTACTTC
TRBJ2-5,TRBV18,12,.,many,CVAGTHRETQYF,TGTGTCGCGGGGACCCACAGGGAGACCCAGTACTTC
TRBJ2-3,TRBV4-2,19,.,.,CASSQDLGTRAVGTDTQYF,TGTGCCAGCAGCCAAGATCTGGGAACCCGAGCCGTTGGGACAGATACGCAGTATTTT
TRBJ2-1,TRBV20-1,15,.,many,CSAPRPYVSYNEQFF,TGCAGTGCCCCCCGACCCTATGTCTCCTACAATGAGCAGTTCTTC
TRBJ2-7,TRBV10-1,18,TRBD2,few,CASSESVDSGGRSYEQYF,TGCGCCAGCAGTGAGTCCGTGGATTCGGGGGGGCGCTCCTACGAGCAGTACTTC
TRBJ1-1,TRBV28,14,.,many,CASSLVGGNTEAFF,TGTGCCAGCAGTTTAGTTGGGGGGAACACTGAAGCTTTCTTT
TRBJ2-2,TRBV11-2,15,.,few,CASSPNLAGVGELFF,TGTGCCAGCAGCCCAAACCTGGCCGGAGTTGGGGAGCTGTTTTTT
TRBJ2-7,TRBV6-1,16,TRBD1,few,CASRTTDRVVSYEQYF,TGTGCCAGCAGAACGACGGACAGGGTCGTGTCCTACGAGCAGTACTTC
TRBJ1-2,TRBV25-1,15,.,many,CASSEFAGSNYGYTF,TGTGCCAGCAGTGAATTCGCAGGGTCTAACTATGGCTACACCTTC
TRBJ1-1,TRBV24-1,14,.,many,CATSDHQEVQGAFF,TGTGCCACCAGTGACCATCAAGAGGTTCAGGGAGCTTTCTTT
TRBJ2-2,TRBV10-2,16,.,many,CASGPPRLVPFGELFF,TGCGCCAGCGGCCCCCCCCGGCTCGTCCCTTTCGGGGAGCTGTTTTTT
TRBJ1-2,TRBV7-2,13,.,.,CASSLRSSYGYTF,TGTGCCAGCAGCTTAAGATCCTCCTATGGCTACACCTTC
TRBJ2-5,TRBV10-3,13,.,many,CAIKVSLEETQYF,TGTGCCATCAAAGTGAGCCTCGAAGAGACCCAGTACTTC
TRBJ2-7,TRBV28,15,TRBD2,many,CASSLSERGGLEQYF,TGTGCCAGCAGTTTATCTGAGCGGGGGGGCCTCGAGCAGTACTTC
TRBJ1-4,TRBV6-2/TRBV6-3,20,TRBD1,few,CASSYSSATLRQGRNEKLFF,TGTGCCAGCAGTTACTCGAGCGCGACCCTCAGACAGGGAAGAAATGAAAAACTGTTTTTT
TRBJ1-1,TRBV6-1,14,.,many,CASSGQRSSTEAFF,TGTGCCAGCAGTGGACAGCGGTCGAGCACTGAAGCTTTCTTT
TRBJ2-3,TRBV18,16,TRBD1,.,CASSPDRGQTWDTQYF,TGTGCCAGCTCACCAGACAGGGGGCAGACCTGGGATACGCAGTATTTT
TRBJ2-5,TRBV20-1,14,TRBD2,.,CSAFPGGEWETQYF,TGCAGTGCTTTCCCTGGGGGGGAATGGGAGACCCAGTACTTC
TRBJ2-7,TRBV12-3/TRBV12-4,14,.,many,CASSPGAVPYEQYF,TGTGCCAGCAGTCCGGGCGCAGTCCCCTACGAGCAGTACTTC
TRBJ1-1,TRBV5-1,15,.,.,CASSLLGPMNTEAFF,TGCGCCAGCAGCTTGTTAGGCCCCATGAACACTGAAGCTTTCTTT
TRBJ2-5,TRBV29-1,12,.,many,CSVGRQQETQYF,TGCAGCGTTGGTCGGCAGCAAGAGACCCAGTACTTC
TRBJ2-1,TRBV27,14,TRBD1,.,CASRKPGQGMEQFF,TGTGCCAGCAGAAAACCCGGACAGGGCATGGAGCAGTTCTTC
TRBJ2-7,TRBV5-5,15,TRBD1,many,CASSPPGQGSREQYF,TGTGCCAGCAGCCCCCCGGGACAGGGGTCCCGGGAGCAGTACTTC
TRBJ2-7,TRBV20-1,13,TRBD2,many,CSAEASGGIEQYF,TGCAGTGCTGAAGCCAGCGGGGGAATTGAGCAGTACTTC
TRBJ2-1,TRBV5-1,15,TRBD1,many,CASKVGQGSYNEQFF,TGCGCCAGCAAAGTTGGACAGGGCTCCTACAATGAGCAGTTCTTC
TRBJ2-3,TRBV20-1,14,.,many,CSAGLTSLTDTQYF,TGCAGTGCTGGATTGACTAGTCTCACAGATACGCAGTATTTT
TRBJ2-6,TRBV20-1,16,.,many,CSASYPRGTGANVLTF,TGCAGTGCTAGCTACCCGAGGGGTACCGGGGCCAACGTCCTGACTTTC
TRBJ2-3,TRBV5-1,15,.,.,CASSLGQALTDTQYF,TGCGCCAGCAGCTTGGGACAGGCCCTCACAGATACGCAGTATTTT
TRBJ2-5,TRBV5-6,16,TRBD1,few,CASSLRGTGMVETQYF,TGTGCCAGCAGCTTGCGCGGGACAGGGATGGTGGAGACCCAGTACTTC
TRBJ2-7,TRBV11-2,14,.,once,CASSSRGGEYEQYF,TGTGCCAGCAGCTCTCGGGGAGGAGAATACGAGCAGTACTTC
TRBJ1-1,TRBV29-1,13,TRBD1,few,CSVGDSSDTEAFF,TGCAGCGTAGGGGACAGTTCGGACACTGAAGCTTTCTTT
TRBJ2-3,TRBV29-1,13,TRBD2,many,CSVDGDYTDTQYF,TGCAGCGTTGATGGGGACTACACAGATACGCAGTATTTT
TRBJ2-7,TRBV18,14,TRBD2,many,CASSPIGTSGWPYF,TGTGCCAGCTCACCGATCGGGACTAGCGGTTGGCCGTACTTC
TRBJ2-2,TRBV18,15,.,.,CASSPGAQNTGELFF,TGTGCCAGCTCACCAGGGGCCCAGAACACCGGGGAGCTGTTTTTT
TRBJ2-4,TRBV7-9,14,.,.,CASSPGAGANIQYF,TGTGCCAGCAGTCCTGGAGCAGGGGCGAACATTCAGTACTTC
TRBJ1-2,TRBV27,17,.,few,CATLLRAYEGANYGYTF,TGTGCCACCCTTCTGCGGGCGTACGAGGGGGCTAACTATGGCTACACCTTC
TRBJ1-2,TRBV6-1,14,TRBD1,many,CASTPTGAYYGYTF,TGTGCCAGCACACCCACAGGGGCGTACTATGGCTACACCTTC
TRBJ2-3,TRBV5-1,13,.,many,CASSDGPTDTQYF,TGCGCCAGCAGCGATGGACCCACAGATACGCAGTATTTT
TRBJ2-3,TRBV20-1,12,.,many,CSATGLLDTQYF,TGCAGTGCTACCGGACTACTCGATACGCAGTATTTT
TRBJ1-1,TRBV25-1,15,.,few,CASSGQQSMNTEAFF,TGTGCCAGCAGTGGGCAACAGTCGATGAACACTGAAGCTTTCTTT
TRBJ2-2,TRBV7-2,14,.,.,CASSFQGGDGELFF,TGTGCCAGCAGCTTCCAGGGGGGGGACGGGGAGCTGTTTTTT
TRBJ2-4,TRBV28,17,TRBD2,.,CASSSYAGTSGKNIQYF,TGTGCCAGCAGTTCCTACGCCGGGACTAGCGGCAAAAACATTCAGTACTTC
TRBJ2-3,TRBV3-1,19,TRBD1,many,CASSQDFDWRQGDTDTQYF,TGTGCCAGCAGCCAAGATTTTGACTGGAGACAGGGGGACACAGATACGCAGTATTTT
TRBJ2-3,TRBV6-1,12,.,few,CASRSGYDTQYF,TGTGCCAGCAGGAGCGGGTACGATACGCAGTATTTT
TRBJ2-3,TRBV10-2,16,TRBD2,.,CASSDQIAGSTDTQYF,TGCGCCAGCAGTGACCAAATAGCGGGGAGCACAGATACGCAGTATTTT
TRBJ1-2,TRBV20-1,12,.,many,CSARAGAGGYTF,TGCAGTGCTAGGGCAGGGGCTGGGGGCTACACCTTC
TRBJ2-3,TRBV27,17,.,once,CASSLTSVFGAPDTQYF,TGTGCCAGCAGTCTAACTTCCGTTTTTGGGGCCCCAGATACGCAGTATTTT
TRBJ1-2,TRBV7-2,15,TRBD1,.,CASSLVVGTAYGYTF,TGTGCCAGCAGCTTAGTTGTAGGGACAGCCTATGGCTACACCTTC
TRBJ1-1,TRBV5-1,15,TRBD1,few,CASSSGQGLTTEAFF,TGCGCCAGCAGCTCAGGACAGGGCCTCACCACTGAAGCTTTCTTT
TRBJ1-6,TRBV25-1,17,.,many,CASTPCCSGPHSPPLHF,TGTGCCAGCACCCCTTGTTGCTCAGGGCCCCATTCGCCACCCCTCCACTTT
TRBJ2-3,TRBV5-1,14,TRBD1,.,CASRGTGGTATQYF,TGCGCCAGCAGAGGGACAGGCGGCACAGCTACGCAGTATTTT
TRBJ2-2,TRBV5-1,16,.,many,CASSLVPLSNTGELFF,TGCGCCAGCAGCTTGGTCCCCCTATCGAACACCGGGGAGCTGTTTTTT
TRBJ2-1,TRBV29-1,14,.,.,CSVEKGTSPNEQFF,TGCAGCGTTGAAAAGGGCACTAGCCCAAATGAGCAGTTCTTC
TRBJ2-5,TRBV20-1,13,TRBD2,many,CSARGGGVETQYF,TGCAGTGCTAGGGGCGGGGGGGTAGAGACCCAGTACTTC
TRBJ1-5,TRBV5-6,15,.,many,CASSFPPGLVQPQHF,TGTGCCAGCAGCTTTCCCCCAGGGTTAGTTCAGCCCCAGCATTTT
TRBJ2-7,TRBV6-6,13,.,many,CASSPLTTDEQYF,TGTGCCAGCAGTCCTCTCACGACAGACGAGCAGTACTTC
TRBJ2-7,TRBV7-8,14,.,many,CASSLRGAAYEQYF,TGTGCCAGCAGCTTACGAGGGGCGGCCTACGAGCAGTACTTC
TRBJ1-2,TRBV6-1,14,.,few,CASSNGGANYGYTF,TGTGCCAGCAGCAACGGGGGGGCTAACTATGGCTACACCTTC
TRBJ2-2,TRBV5-1,16,.,many,CASSLAPEQNTGELFF,TGCGCCAGCAGCTTGGCCCCTGAACAGAACACCGGGGAGCTGTTTTTT